These 8 T cell receptor beta chains originate from one sample sequenced in a study of Ad26.COV2.S vaccination and SARS-CoV-2 variants. The protocol was immunoSEQ multiplex PCR, while the TCRdb copy is restricted to in-frame clones and leaves out a portion. In the table there are more than 400,000 clones, less than 95% of which are singletons. Treatment reported: roughly 20 received Ad26.COV2.S at low or high dose, single or two shots; about 5 received placebo; per-sample allocation not given. The study sampled participants on day 63 after the first vaccine or placebo injection. The sequencing here drew on peripheral blood, taken in a trial of Ad26.COV2.S vaccine versus placebo. These receptors were obtained from a person between 18 and 59 years old who received the Ad26.COV2.S COVID-19 vaccine or a placebo.

The V call is TRBV24-1, the J call TRBJ2-1, with a tentative D call TRBD1 (5 bases). Germline CDR1 and CDR2: KGHDR and SFDVKD. V lost 0 bases to trimming and J lost 4 bases, with 12 bases between them. The CDR3 has 16 residues. This chain's CDR3 is CATSDLGAGVYNEQFF. CDR3 DNA: TGTGCCACCAGTGATTTGGGGGCAGGAGTGTACAATGAGCAGTTCTTC.

The chain recombines TRBV7-8 with TRBJ2-1; 14 positions agree with TRBD2. Germline V CDR1 and CDR2: SGHVS, FQNEAQ. Losses at the gene ends were 1 base for V and 9 bases for J; bases not matched to a gene: 8. The CDR3 is 17 amino acids. The CDR3 region is CASSLEWGLAGVLEQFF. The CDR3 bases are TGTGCCAGCAGCTTAGAGTGGGGACTAGCGGGAGTTCTTGAGCAGTTCTTC.

This clone was observed a handful of times. V is TRBV27 and J is TRBJ2-1, with D possibly being TRBD1 or TRBD2 (6 bases each). Germline CDR1 and CDR2: MNHEY and SMNVEV (reference sequence). The CDR3 has 17 amino acids. The germline V and J ends were trimmed by 1 base and 5 bases, with 18 bases remaining between them. The DNA of the CDR3 is TGTGCCAGCAGTTTATATCCGGGACACGGGACTCACAATGAGCAGTTCTTC. This gives the protein CASSLYPGHGTHNEQFF.

V gene TRBV19 combines with J gene TRBJ2-1, with TRBD2 matching 11 bases. Germline CDR1 is LNHDA and CDR2 is SQIVND (reference sequence). V gave up 3 bases and J gave up 1 base; unmatched junction bases: 8. This CDR3 region has 18 residues. The CDR3 DNA reads TGTGCCAGTAGTATCGAACTAGCGGGAGCGGGATCCTACAATGAGCAGTTCTTC. It encodes CASSIELAGAGSYNEQFF.

J is TRBJ1-1 and V is TRBV12-3 or TRBV12-4; 9 bases map to TRBD1. This CDR3 is 13 amino acids long. The V gene end was trimmed by 1 base and the J gene end by 11 bases; junction bases not matched to a gene: 5. This chain's CDR3 is CASSLGDRVTAFF. The CDR3 DNA follows: TGTGCCAGCAGTTTAGGGGACAGGGTAACGGCTTTCTTT.

V is TRBV9 and J is TRBJ2-1; D not certain. This CDR3 contains 12 residues. V was cut by 3 bases and J by 7 bases, with 8 bases left in between. The germline V gene encodes CDR1 SGDLS and CDR2 YYNGEE. CDR3 amino acids: CASSEPHNEQFF. CDR3 sequence (DNA): TGTGCCAGCAGCGAGCCCCATAATGAGCAGTTCTTC. Together with reference TRBV9 and TRBJ2-1, the CDR3 gives the full variable domain: DSGVTQTPKHLITATGQRVTLRCSPRSGDLSVYWYQQSLDQGLQFLIQYYNGEERAKGNILERFSAQQFPDLHSELNLSSLELGDSALYFCASSEPHNEQFFGPGTRLTVL.

The count of this clone is one. The chain combines TRBV5-5 with TRBJ2-3; 7 positions agree with TRBD2. Germline CDR1 and CDR2: SGHKS and YYEKEE (reference sequence). This CDR3 has 15 amino acids. V lost 4 bases and J lost 3; bases outside the gene matches: 8. The CDR3 sequence is CASSDRDYSTDTQYF. The DNA of the CDR3 is TGTGCCAGCAGCGACCGGGACTATAGTACAGATACGCAGTATTTT.

The chain recombines TRBV24-1 with TRBJ2-3, with 11 bases identical to TRBD2. V was clipped by 9 bases and J by 2 bases; unmatched bases: 6. The CDR3 covers 15 residues. The germline CDR1 and CDR2 sequences are KGHDR and SFDVKD. CDR3 sequence reads: CATHSGRAITDTQYF. CDR3 DNA sequence: TGTGCCACCCATAGCGGGAGGGCCATCACAGATACGCAGTATTTT.